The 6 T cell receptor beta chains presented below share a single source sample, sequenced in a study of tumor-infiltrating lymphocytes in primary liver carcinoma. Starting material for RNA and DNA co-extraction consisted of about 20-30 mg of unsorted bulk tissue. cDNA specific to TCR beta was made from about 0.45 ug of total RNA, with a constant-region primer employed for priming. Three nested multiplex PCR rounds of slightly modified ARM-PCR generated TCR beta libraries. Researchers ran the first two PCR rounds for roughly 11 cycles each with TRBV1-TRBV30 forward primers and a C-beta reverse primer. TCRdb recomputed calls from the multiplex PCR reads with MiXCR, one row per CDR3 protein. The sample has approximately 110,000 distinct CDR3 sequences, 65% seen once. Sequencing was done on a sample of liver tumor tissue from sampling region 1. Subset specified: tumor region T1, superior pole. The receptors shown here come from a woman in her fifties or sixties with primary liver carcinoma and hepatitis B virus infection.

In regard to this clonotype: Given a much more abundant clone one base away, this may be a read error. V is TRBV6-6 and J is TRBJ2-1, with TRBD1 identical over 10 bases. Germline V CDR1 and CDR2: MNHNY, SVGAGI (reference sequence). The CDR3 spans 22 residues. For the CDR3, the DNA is TGTGCCAGCATCAACCGGGACAGGGGAAGTAGCGGGAAACGATGGGGTATCAATGAGCAGCTCTTC. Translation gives CASINRDRGSSGKRWGINEQLF.

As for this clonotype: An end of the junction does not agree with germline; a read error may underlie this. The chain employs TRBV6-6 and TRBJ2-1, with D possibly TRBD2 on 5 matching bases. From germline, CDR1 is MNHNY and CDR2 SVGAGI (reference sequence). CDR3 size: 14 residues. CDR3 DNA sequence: TGTGCCAACAGTCCTGACTATTGTGACAATGAGCAGTTCTTC. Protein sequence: CANSPDYCDNEQFF.

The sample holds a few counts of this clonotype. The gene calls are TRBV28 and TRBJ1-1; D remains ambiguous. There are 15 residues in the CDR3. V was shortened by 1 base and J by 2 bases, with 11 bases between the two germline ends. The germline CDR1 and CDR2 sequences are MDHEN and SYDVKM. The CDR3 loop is CASSLFGDSNTEAFF. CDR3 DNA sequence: TGTGCCAGCAGTTTATTCGGGGATTCTAACACTGAAGCTTTCTTT.

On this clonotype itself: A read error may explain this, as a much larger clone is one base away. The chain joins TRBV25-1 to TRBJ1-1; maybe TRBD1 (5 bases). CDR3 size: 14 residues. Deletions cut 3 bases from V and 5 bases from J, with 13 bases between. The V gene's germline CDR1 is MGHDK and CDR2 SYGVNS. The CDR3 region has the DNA TGTGCCAGCAGTGACAGGGCAGCGGTAACTGAAGCTTTCTTT. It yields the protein CASSDRAAVTEAFF.

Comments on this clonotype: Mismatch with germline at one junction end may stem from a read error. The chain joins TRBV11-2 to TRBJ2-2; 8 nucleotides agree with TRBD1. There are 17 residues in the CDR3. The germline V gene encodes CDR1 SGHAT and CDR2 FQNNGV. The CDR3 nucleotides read TGCGACAGCAGCTTAGCACTACAGGGGGGTACCACCGGGGAGCTGTTTTTT. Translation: CDSSLALQGGTTGELFF.

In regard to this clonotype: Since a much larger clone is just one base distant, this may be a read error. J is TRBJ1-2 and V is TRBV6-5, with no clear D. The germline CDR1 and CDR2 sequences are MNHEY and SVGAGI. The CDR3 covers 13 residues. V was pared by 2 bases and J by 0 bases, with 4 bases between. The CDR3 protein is CASSYATNYGYTF. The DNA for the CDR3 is TGTGCCAGCAGTTACGCAACTAACTATGGCTACACCTTC.